This T cell receptor beta chain was sequenced in a study of beta chain features in type 1 diabetes (dated by TCRdb to the late 2010s). For the study in its entirety: No differences in mean age, gender distribution, total cell number or subset yield were found between patients and healthy donors. Regulatory and stem cell-like memory subsets were isolated from only 8 patients and about eight healthy donors, whereas naive and central memory subsets came from all 28 donors. The study compared TCRB repertoires of sorted circulating CD4+ T cell subsets between recently diagnosed type 1 diabetes patients and matched healthy donors. A total of about 100 million sorted cells were examined across all samples, and RNA yield correlated strongly with the number of cells per subset. Paper-wide results and their limitations: PCR might favor shorter templates, but patient and control samples were amplified and corrected together, so any skew would affect both groups equally. Naive, central memory and regulatory TCRB repertoires appeared to be more similar among patients than among healthy donors. Fewer insertions and more nucleotide deletions at VDJ recombination sites were observed in patients with type 1 diabetes, implying thymic rearrangement abnormalities. Because cDNA was sequenced instead of genomic DNA, highly expressing activated cells could be over-represented, though the groups showed no difference in activation or CD3 levels. In all four CD4+ subsets, TCRB CDR3 length was moderately but significantly shorter in type 1 diabetes patients. Because small numbers of individuals were included in the HLA sub-analyses, any influence of HLA type on TCRB rearrangement was left unresolved.

This clone was detected a few times. What antigen it recognizes has not been identified. No base qualities exist here, and no much larger clone lies one base off it. The High Capacity cDNA Reverse Transcription Kit was used to reverse transcribe all of the isolated RNA, meaning that expressed TCRB transcripts were what got sequenced. Deep immunoSEQ sequencing was applied to naive, central memory and regulatory T cell samples, giving an average of about 3.57 million total reads per sample. Sorted cells were lysed in RLT buffer and RNA was extracted with DNase-treated RNeasy Micro or Mini kits, depending on cell number. Each cell subset was processed on its own to prevent cross-contamination, while patient and healthy donor samples were processed together. Using the immunoSEQ multiplex PCR, TCRB sequences were amplified from cDNA into 87-bp fragments spanning the CDR3 region. Sequencing of the amplicons was done on the Illumina HiSeq platform. In the original analysis: Synthetic template baselines were used to correct PCR bias computationally, reads within Hamming distance 2 were collapsed together, and singletons that could not be merged were discarded. Reads were aligned against IMGT so that V, D and J genes, CDR3 length and insertions or deletions at six rearrangement sites could be assigned. Within each subset, clonotype counts were normalized to sorted cell number, and only after that were true diversity and Gini coefficients computed with the tcR R package. The overlap coefficient, calculated on TCRB nucleotide sequences, was used to quantify repertoire sharing. Out-of-frame TCRB sequences from naive cells were analyzed as a proxy for the pre-selection repertoire. Imported from immuneACCESS, the table was reduced by TCRdb to in-frame sequences with V and J called. These copies leave out some clones; in studies compared against another copy, an unresolved V gene accounts for under half, and the cause of the remainder is not known. V and J calls plus clone size are reproduced from that table; the DNA served to infer D and trimming. The sample has some 900,000 clones on record, roughly 15% of them singletons. The ten most abundant clones make up 0.02% to 0.03% of the sample.

V and J lose 7 bases and 4 bases, and a span of 11 bases separates them. Measured from the cysteine to the phenylalanine, the CDR3 is 13 residues long. Just CDR3 DNA is preserved here, 39 bases in frame from base 1. CDR1 and CDR2 (LNHDA, SQIVND) derive from the germline V gene (reference sequence). Each donor gave one peripheral blood draw, about 110 mL on average, collected into heparinised tubes. A BD FACSAria II was used to sort naive, central memory, regulatory and stem cell-like memory CD4+ T cells with a panel that included CD45RO, CCR7, CD25, CD127, CD95 and CD27. Every sorted population had a purity above 95%. Right away, PBMCs were isolated by Lymphoprep density gradient centrifugation and were stained directly, with no culture step. So that batch effects would be minimized, each experiment stained and sorted samples in pairs, pairing one healthy donor with one patient.

Specimen: naive CD4+ T cells from blood. The cell subset or site tag for this specimen amounts to: true naive CD4+ T cells. This TCR derives from a woman younger than 30 in good health. The chain is assembled from TRBV19 and TRBJ2-1; TRBD2 could be the D gene, as 6 bases match. For the CDR3, the sequence is CASNEGTYNEQFF. Read as DNA, the sequence is TGTGCCAGTAATGAGGGGACTTACAATGAGCAGTTCTTC. Reference TRBV19 and TRBJ2-1 proteins supply the regions before and after the CDR3; the full variable domain is: DGGITQSPKYLFRKEGQNVTLSCEQNLNHDAMYWYRQDPGQGLRLIYYSQIVNDFQKGDIAEGYSVSREKKESFPLTVTSAQKNPTAFYLCASNEGTYNEQFFGPGTRLTVL.